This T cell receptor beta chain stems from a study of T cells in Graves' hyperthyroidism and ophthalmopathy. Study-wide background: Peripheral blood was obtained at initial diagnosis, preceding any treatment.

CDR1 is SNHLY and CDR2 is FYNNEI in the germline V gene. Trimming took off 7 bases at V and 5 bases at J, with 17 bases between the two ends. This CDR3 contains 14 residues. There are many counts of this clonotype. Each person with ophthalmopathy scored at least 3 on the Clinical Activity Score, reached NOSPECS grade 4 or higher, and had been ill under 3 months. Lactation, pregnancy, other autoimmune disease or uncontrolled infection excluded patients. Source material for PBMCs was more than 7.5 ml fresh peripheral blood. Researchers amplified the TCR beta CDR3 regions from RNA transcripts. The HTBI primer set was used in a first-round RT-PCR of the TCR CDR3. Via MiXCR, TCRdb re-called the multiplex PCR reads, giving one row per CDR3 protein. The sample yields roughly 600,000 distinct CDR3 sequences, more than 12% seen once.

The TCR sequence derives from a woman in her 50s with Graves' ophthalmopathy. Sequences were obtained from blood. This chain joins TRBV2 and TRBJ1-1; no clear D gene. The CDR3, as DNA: TGTGCCAGCAAGATAGAGGGCGAGGGTACTGAAGCTTTCTTT. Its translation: CASKIEGEGTEAFF. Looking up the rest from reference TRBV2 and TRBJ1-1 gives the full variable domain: EPEVTQTPSHQVTQMGQEVILRCVPISNHLYFYWYRQILGQKVEFLVSFYNNEISEKSEIFDDQFSVERPDGSNFTLKIRSTKLEDSAMYFCASKIEGEGTEAFFGQGTRLTVV.